This is a list of T cell receptor beta chains from one sample in a study of blood T cell repertoires in COVID-19. Profiled with immunoSEQ multiplex PCR; TCRdb holds only in-frame clones, not every one. This table holds more than 250,000 clones, 70% to 90% found once. Sequences were obtained from PBMCs or T cells enriched from blood (not recorded which). Every receptor here comes from a woman in her twenties or thirties who had recovered from COVID-19. Both conserved end residues are part of each CDR3. The D gene is left open where the match is weak. Not all rows give a size; the values are once, few, many and, for expanded clones, a class.

cdr3_aa cdr3_nt v_call d_call clone_size j_call
CASSPPDRGASPLHF TGTGCCAGCAGCCCCCCCGACAGGGGAGCGTCACCCCTCCACTTT TRBV11-2 TRBD1 once TRBJ1-6
CAWSPQVAGYEQYF TGTGCCTGGAGTCCCCAGGTGGCGGGCTACGAGCAGTACTTC TRBV30 - - TRBJ2-7
CASSDRGLTYGYTF TGTGCCAGCAGTGACAGGGGGCTGACTTATGGCTACACCTTC TRBV2 TRBD1 few TRBJ1-2
CASRGGTGSNYGYTF TGTGCCAGCAGGGGTGGGACAGGGAGCAACTATGGCTACACCTTC TRBV5-5 TRBD1 - TRBJ1-2
CASSVTGVGQPQHF TGTGCCAGCAGTGTTACGGGAGTGGGTCAGCCCCAGCATTTT TRBV2 - once TRBJ1-5
CAINRQGSGNTGELFF TGTGCCATCAATAGACAGGGGTCGGGGAACACCGGGGAGCTGTTTTTT TRBV10-3 TRBD1 once TRBJ2-2
CASSARSLLSGTANYGYTF TGTGCCAGCAGCGCCCGTTCCCTGCTCTCCGGGACAGCTAACTATGGCTACACCTTC TRBV9 TRBD1 - TRBJ1-2
CASSLEGPGYNYGYTF TGTGCCAGCAGCTTAGAAGGGCCAGGGTACAACTATGGCTACACCTTC TRBV7-9 - - TRBJ1-2
CASSPDSGVAPQHF TGTGCCAGTAGTCCCGACAGTGGGGTCGCGCCCCAGCATTTT TRBV19 - - TRBJ1-5
CASSQGSVYEQFF TGTGCCAGCAGCCAAGGTTCGGTCTATGAGCAGTTCTTC TRBV3-1/TRBV3-2 - - TRBJ2-1
CASSIGQGTEAFF TGTGCCAGTAGTATAGGACAGGGCACTGAAGCTTTCTTT TRBV19 TRBD1 - TRBJ1-1
CATGQVAPSPLHF TGTGCCACGGGACAAGTGGCCCCTTCACCCCTCCACTTT TRBV2 - - TRBJ1-6
CASSPTSGGEGGEQFF TGTGCCAGCAGCCCGACTAGCGGGGGCGAAGGGGGTGAGCAGTTCTTC TRBV13 TRBD2 - TRBJ2-1
CASSSLAYRGTEAFF TGTGCCAGCTCATCCCTCGCTTACAGGGGGACTGAAGCTTTCTTT TRBV18 TRBD1 - TRBJ1-1
CASSEAVRNTEAFF TGTGCCAGCAGTGAAGCGGTGAGGAACACTGAAGCTTTCTTT TRBV6-1 - - TRBJ1-1
CATSSLFHDWGLGSNQPQHF TGTGCCACCAGTTCTTTATTTCACGATTGGGGGCTGGGTAGCAATCAGCCCCAGCATTTT TRBV15 - - TRBJ1-5
CASSDRLRGGKSYEQYF TGTGCCAGCAGTGATCGCCTCCGGGGGGGCAAATCATACGAGCAGTACTTC TRBV6-1 TRBD2 - TRBJ2-7
CASRAQGAAYGYTF TGTGCCAGCAGGGCGCAGGGGGCGGCATATGGCTACACCTTC TRBV6-5 TRBD1 - TRBJ1-2
CASSLWAGGNTEAFF TGTGCCAGCAGTCTTTGGGCGGGGGGGAACACTGAAGCTTTCTTT TRBV2 - - TRBJ1-1
CASSFRTGGAPGELFF TGTGCCAGCAGCTTCCGGACAGGGGGCGCCCCCGGGGAGCTGTTTTTT TRBV11-2 TRBD1 - TRBJ2-2
CASSDGGRGIPEQYF TGCGCCAGCAGTGACGGGGGACGGGGGATCCCCGAGCAGTACTTC TRBV10-1 - - TRBJ2-7
CASSQGGQGKSTGELFF TGCGCCAGCAGCCAAGGGGGACAGGGGAAGAGCACCGGGGAGCTGTTTTTT TRBV4-1 TRBD1 - TRBJ2-2
CAWSPGAGYTF TGTGCCTGGAGTCCAGGGGCTGGCTACACCTTC TRBV30 - once TRBJ1-2
CASSETSGTGELFF TGTGCCAGCAGCGAGACTAGCGGCACCGGGGAGCTGTTTTTT TRBV9 TRBD2 - TRBJ2-2
CASRTGGEDYGYTF TGTGCCAGCCGAACAGGGGGCGAAGACTATGGCTACACCTTC TRBV28 TRBD1 - TRBJ1-2
CASSVSGNTEAFF TGTGCCAGCAGCGTAAGCGGGAACACTGAAGCTTTCTTT TRBV7-3 - few TRBJ1-1
CATSPTSGNYNEQFF TGTGCCACCAGCCCCACTAGCGGCAACTACAATGAGCAGTTCTTC TRBV24-1 TRBD2 many TRBJ2-1
CASSYRDRGDTEAFF TGTGCCAGCAGTTACCGGGACAGGGGGGACACTGAAGCTTTCTTT TRBV6-5 TRBD1 once TRBJ1-1
CASSPDSLGTDTQYF TGTGCCAGCAGCCCAGACTCCCTTGGCACAGATACGCAGTATTTT TRBV7-2 - - TRBJ2-3
CASSSTGKNIQYF TGTGCCAGCAGTTCTACGGGTAAAAACATTCAGTACTTC TRBV12-3/TRBV12-4 - - TRBJ2-4
CASSDSGGFSTDTQYF TGTGCCAGCAGTGACTCAGGGGGCTTCAGCACAGATACGCAGTATTTT TRBV6-4 TRBD1 - TRBJ2-3
CASSGGAGYLEKLFF TGTGCCAGCAGCGGAGGAGCGGGGTACCTGGAAAAACTGTTTTTT TRBV9 - - TRBJ1-4
CASSPPTGHYGYTF TGTGCCAGCAGCCCGCCGACAGGGCACTATGGCTACACCTTC TRBV7-9 TRBD1 - TRBJ1-2
CASSLTGDTAKNIQYF TGTGCCAGCAGCTTAACAGGGGATACAGCCAAAAACATTCAGTACTTC TRBV7-3 - - TRBJ2-4
CASSWDRAVDTQYF TGCGCCAGCAGCTGGGACAGGGCGGTAGATACGCAGTATTTT TRBV5-1 TRBD1 - TRBJ2-3
CAWSLDRARNYTF TGTGCCTGGAGCCTGGACAGGGCCAGAAACTACACCTTC TRBV30 TRBD1 - TRBJ1-2
CASSFKIGVPGPAGNEQFF TGCGCCAGCAGCTTTAAGATAGGGGTCCCAGGGCCCGCGGGGAATGAGCAGTTCTTC TRBV5-1 - - TRBJ2-1
CASSIEVVSTEAFF TGTGCCAGTAGTATCGAGGTGGTGAGCACTGAAGCTTTCTTT TRBV19 - - TRBJ1-1
CASSLTGTHTEAFF TGCGCCAGCAGCTTAACAGGGACACACACTGAAGCTTTCTTT TRBV5-1 - few TRBJ1-1
CASSFRAYNEQFF TGTGCCAGCAGTTTTCGGGCCTACAATGAGCAGTTCTTC TRBV12-3/TRBV12-4 - - TRBJ2-1
CASSPSPGQEPYEQYF TGTGCCAGCTCACCTTCCCCGGGACAAGAGCCCTACGAGCAGTACTTC TRBV18 - - TRBJ2-7
CASSLNQPQHF TGTGCCAGCAGCCTCAATCAGCCCCAGCATTTT TRBV2 - - TRBJ1-5